This T cell receptor beta chain was sequenced in a study of T cell responses to AZD1222 COVID-19 vaccine (dated by TCRdb to about 2021). For the wider study: A total of 233 trial participants underwent TCR sequencing, of whom more than 200 had received two doses of AZD1222 and around 26 had received two doses of the MenACWY control vaccine. Trial participants were enrolled into age subgroups of 18-55, 56-69 and 70-plus years, which contained approximately 150, 30 and 60 TCR-sequenced participants, respectively. What the study reported, not specific to this receptor: The whole spike protein was spanned by vaccine-associated CD4 TCRs, and dominant responses were seen in regions 160-218 and 743-854. Because no day 14 peak-response samples were available, repertoires were characterized only after the peak T cell response. In the small 56-69-year group, the increase in depth fell short of significance, most likely because of low power. Participants were mostly white British, with more females than males. The authors suggested clonal diversity may have been underestimated. After two AZD1222 doses, both the breadth and the depth of spike-specific TCRs were significantly higher than at day 0 and than in MenACWY recipients. Conclusions about previously exposed vaccinees are limited because only a handful of AZD1222 recipients were SARS-CoV-2 seropositive at baseline. Nearly half of unique spike-specific TCRs reportedly recognized epitopes outside regions mutated in the B.1.351 and B.1.1.7 variants.

The CDR3 regions of human TCRbeta chains were subjected to immunosequencing. On the authors' methods: Repertoire TCRs were matched against a reference library of SARS-CoV-2-specific TCRs generated with the MIRA antigen-specificity platform. Breadth was defined as the fraction of unique TCRs that were SARS-CoV-2-associated. Depth was defined as the fraction of total T cells that were SARS-CoV-2-associated. Each spike-specific TCR was assigned to its reactive spike region and to a CD4 or CD8 class using the MIRA data. Log10-transformed breadth and depth values were compared by one-way ANOVA with Sidak's multiple comparisons tests. TCRdb took this table from immuneACCESS and kept in-frame rearrangements with V and J called. Such tables lack part of the clones; where checked against another copy, unresolved V genes explain under half of the gap, and the rest is unexplained. V, J and clone size are taken as reported in that table, and D and trimming were inferred from the DNA itself. Counted in this sample were about 46,000 clones; around nine tenths of them appeared once. Around 1.1% of the sample belongs to the ten largest clones.

Trimming costs V 6 bases and J 3 bases, and their ends lie 9 bases apart. Reading the germline V gene (reference sequence) gives CDR1 MNHNY and CDR2 SVGAGI. The CDR3 runs 13 residues from the cysteine to the phenylalanine. Of all the DNA, just the CDR3 is kept, 39 bases in frame from base 1. The sample's time point label, decoded: about 28 days (+/-7) after the second vaccine dose. AZD1222 recipients with second doses at about 4 weeks or about 12 weeks were pooled, because spike-specific TCR depth and breadth did not differ between schedules. Vaccinee samples came from UK trials COV001 and COV002, including a single-blind randomized controlled phase 2/3 trial of AZD1222 (ChAdOx1 nCoV-19) in healthy adults. For TCRbeta chain sequencing, PBMC samples from trial participants were taken at day 0 and at day 28 after the second dose. To note about this clone: Its binding antigen is unknown. The input lacks base qualities; no much larger clone sits a single base away.

The sample in question was peripheral blood, obtained 28 days after the second AZD1222 dose. This sequence originates from an adult who received the AZD1222 COVID-19 vaccine. The chain is encoded by TRBV6-6 joined to TRBJ2-1, with the D gene not clear enough to name. For the CDR3, the sequence is CASRHLDYNEQFF. The DNA is as follows: TGTGCCAGCAGGCACCTGGACTACAATGAGCAGTTCTTC.